This T cell receptor (beta chain) was sequenced during a study of shared clonotypes between healthy human individuals. Study-wide context: Per-donor plates numbered three CD4 naive, three CD4 memory, two CD8 naive and one CD8 memory. Study outcomes and limitations: For naive CD4 cells, approximately 4.8% of clonotypes were shared across a few donors.

The method was immunoSEQ multiplex PCR; TCRdb's version includes in-frame clones alone and lacks a portion of them. The sample contains roughly 2.2 million clones, about nine tenths of which appear only once. In the case of this clone: Its antigen is as yet unknown.

V dropped 4 bases and J dropped 4; count of bases not matched to a gene: 8. The length of the CDR3 is 14 residues. Germline assignment: CDR1 SGHDT and CDR2 YYEEEE. The receptor was isolated from a man younger than 35 in good health. Some clones in this sample may be carry-over from other donors' samples. Sequenced input: naive CD4+ T cells from PBMCs. Subset here: CD45RA+ positively selected. The chain has TRBV5-6 and TRBJ2-7; the match to TRBD1 covers 7 bases. The CDR3 coding sequence is TGTGCCAGCAGCCTGAGAGGGGGCGGGTACGAGCAGTACTTC. Its translation is CASSLRGGGYEQYF.